This T cell receptor beta chain was documented in a study of low-dose radiotherapy and immunotherapy resistance in tumors. TRAV- and TRBV-specific primers, spanning alpha and beta chains, primed first-strand cDNA. TCR amplification ran about 20 PCR cycles using constant-region and V-primer adapter primers. The mRNA which had been isolated was amplified by in vitro transcription. TCRdb used MiXCR to reprocess the reads, holding one entry per CDR3 protein. This sample has fewer than 90,000 distinct CDR3 sequences, with roughly 30% found just once. Regarding time point: before trial treatment. Sequencing used PBMCs, obtained before treatment. This TCR came from a female donor with ovarian cancer.

The CDR3 region is CAGGILAGARNEQFF. The CDR3 DNA reads as TGTGCCGGGGGGATTCTAGCGGGAGCCCGAAATGAGCAGTTCTTC. The chain carries TRBV11-1 and TRBJ2-1, with 10 bases lining up with TRBD2. V was clipped by 11 bases and J by 7 bases; unmatched bases: 14. This CDR3 contains 15 residues. Looked up from germline, CDR1 is SGHAT and CDR2 is FQDESV (reference sequence).